This TCR beta chain was sequenced during a study of T cells after yellow fever vaccination. Study-wide results and limits: The booster response re-showed most primary clones: 96% CD4, approximately 90% CD8.

TCRdb independently ran MiXCR on the 5' RACE reads; one entry per CDR3 protein. The sample holds 70,000 or so distinct CDR3 sequences, around 5% seen once. Concerning this clonotype itself: Its antigen is not known.

Germline V gene lookup returns CDR1 DFQATT and CDR2 SNEGSKA (reference sequence). This CDR3 is 14 amino acids long. J was trimmed by 7 bases and V by 2 bases; bases with no gene match: 10. The chain has TRBV20-1 and TRBJ1-2; 7 nucleotides agree with TRBD1. The sequencing used CD4+ T cells sorted from PBMCs, collected roughly 15 days after the first yellow fever vaccination. This receptor was taken from a man aged 18 to 30 who received the YFV17D yellow fever vaccine. CDR3 coding DNA: TGCAGTGCTAGACGTTTGGGGACAGATACTGGCTACACCTTC. Translating gives CSARRLGTDTGYTF.